One sample yielded the 7 T cell receptor beta chains listed below, sequenced in a study of cytomegalovirus exposure and HLA in healthy donors. This PCR relied on a set of 60 Vbeta primers and 13 Jbeta primers. Assay: immunoSEQ multiplex PCR; the TCRdb copy retains only in-frame clones and omits some. The sample has almost 80,000 clones; 67% are singletons. Source material: PBMCs. The receptors shown here come from a woman aged 45-65 years in good health and CMV-seropositive.

The V and J genes are TRBV2 and TRBJ1-1; tentatively, D is TRBD1 (5 bases). The CDR3 spans 18 residues. Deletions cut 2 bases from V and 3 bases from J, with 22 bases between. Germline V CDR1 and CDR2: SNHLY, FYNNEI. CDR3 DNA sequence: TGTGCCAGCAGTGAATATCTCCGGCAGGGAGGATTGGACACTGAAGCTTTCTTT. Translation: CASSEYLRQGGLDTEAFF.

This chain connects TRBV4-1 to TRBJ2-3; 7 bases align to TRBD2. V gave up 3 bases and J gave up 2 bases; unmatched junction bases: 11. CDR3 size: 17 residues. CDR1 and CDR2 from the germline V gene are MGHRA and YSYEKL. DNA for the CDR3: TGCGCCAGCAGCCACTCCGGGACTACCGAACTCACAGATACGCAGTATTTT. It specifies CASSHSGTTELTDTQYF.

The V call is TRBV10-3, the J call TRBJ2-7, with TRBD2 matching 8 bases. The V segment lost 3 bases and the J segment 0 bases; nucleotides outside the gene matches: 4. CDR1 ENHRY and CDR2 SYGVKD come from the germline V gene. The CDR3 runs to 15 residues. CDR3 in amino acids: CAISDGGGHSYEQYF. The CDR3 bases are TGTGCCATCAGTGACGGGGGGGGGCACTCCTACGAGCAGTACTTC.

This clone is medium-sized by share. This sequence joins TRBV6-4 and TRBJ2-2; TRBD2 agrees at 8 bases. V shed 0 bases and J 3 bases; nucleotides not matched to a gene: 0. The CDR3 is made up of 15 amino acids. Germline V gene lookup returns CDR1 MRHNA and CDR2 SNTAGT. CDR3 sequence (DNA): TGTGCCAGCAGTGACTCTAGCGGGGACACCGGGGAGCTGTTTTTT. Its translation is CASSDSSGDTGELFF.

This chain joins TRBV27 and TRBJ2-2; D uncertain. This CDR3 is built from 14 residues. The germline gives CDR1 MNHEY, CDR2 SMNVEV (reference sequence). Trimming left V 6 bases short and J 5 bases short, with 13 bases between. The DNA of the CDR3 is TGTGCCAGCAGGCCCTACCGGAGAACCGGGGAGCTGTTTTTT. This sequence encodes CASRPYRRTGELFF.

A single count supports this clone. CDR3: CASSYSTGLPYEQYF. The CDR3 DNA is TGTGCCAGCAGTTACTCGACAGGTTTACCCTACGAGCAGTACTTC. The rearrangement joins TRBV6-5 to TRBJ2-7; maybe TRBD1 (6 bases). Germline V gene lookup returns CDR1 MNHEY and CDR2 SVGAGI. The CDR3 extends over 15 amino acids. Trimming removed 0 bases from V and 2 bases from J, with 11 bases in between.

This clone showed up just a few times. The rearrangement uses TRBV5-1 and TRBJ2-1; possible D gene TRBD1, 6 bases. The CDR3 spans 13 residues. CDR1 and CDR2 (germline): SGHRS, YFSETQ. V lost 0 bases to trimming and J lost 7 bases, with 8 bases between them. CDR3 amino acids: CASSLDRENEQFF. CDR3 DNA sequence: TGCGCCAGCAGCTTGGACAGGGAGAATGAGCAGTTCTTC.